Each of the 29 T cell receptor beta chains below was sequenced from the same sample in a study of vaccination and CD4 T cells after COVID-19. The treatment was: approximately 10-day PBMC culture with coronavirus spike peptide pools or control peptides (ViraFEST assay). For these receptors, no antigen is known. Cultured CD4+ T-cell DNA underwent Oncomine TCR Beta short-read sequencing. TCRdb re-analysed the PCR reads in MiXCR, keeping a single row per CDR3 protein. Among roughly 16,000 distinct CDR3 sequences listed, 44% were seen once. Sequencing input: CD4+ T cells from blood, cultured in vitro. These receptor sequences come from a human donor who had recovered from COVID-19.

The chain recombines TRBV15 with TRBJ2-2; TRBD1 matches 9 bases. The length of the CDR3 is 17 residues. With V trimmed by 0 bases and J by 8 bases, 10 bases remained unmatched. Germline V lookup: CDR1 LNHNV, CDR2 YYDKDF (reference sequence). CDR3: CATSRDSKQGAYGELFF. The CDR3 coding sequence is TGTGCCACCAGCAGAGATAGCAAACAGGGGGCGTATGGGGAGCTGTTTTTT.

The V call is TRBV20-1, the J call TRBJ1-2; D call uncertain. Trimming took off 4 bases at V and 13 bases at J, with 19 bases between the two ends. This CDR3 region has 12 residues. Germline V gene lookup returns CDR1 DFQATT and CDR2 SNEGSKA (reference sequence). The DNA for the CDR3 is TGCAGTGCTAATGGAGATGCTCGGGCTCCCACCTTC. It yields the protein CSANGDARAPTF.

The chain recombines TRBV20-1 with TRBJ2-1, with 9 bases aligning to TRBD2. CDR1 is DFQATT, CDR2 SNEGSKA, per germline (reference sequence). V gave up 0 bases and J gave up 0 bases; unmatched junction bases: 6. The CDR3 runs 17 residues. The CDR3 reads CSARDPTSGSSYNEQFF. The CDR3 DNA is TGCAGTGCTAGAGATCCGACTAGCGGTAGCTCCTACAATGAGCAGTTCTTC.

This clonotype has only a few counts. The DNA of the CDR3 is TGCAGTGCTCCCGGGGCAGCCAAATCCTACAATGAGCAGTTCTTC. It translates to CSAPGAAKSYNEQFF. This chain joins TRBV20-1 and TRBJ2-1; D possibly uses TRBD1 or TRBD2 (5 bases each). Germline V gives CDR1 DFQATT, CDR2 SNEGSKA (reference sequence). CDR3 length: 15 amino acids. Trimming stripped 5 bases from V and 1 base from J, with 15 bases between.

This clonotype has only a few counts. The rearrangement links TRBV5-1 to TRBJ1-5, with 7 bases matching TRBD1. V gave up 0 bases and J gave up 2 bases; unmatched junction bases: 2. The germline CDR1 and CDR2 sequences are SGHRS and YFSETQ. The CDR3 runs to 15 residues. The CDR3 region has the DNA TGCGCCAGCAGCTTGGAAGGGGGCGGCAATCAGCCCCAGCATTTT. Translating it yields CASSLEGGGNQPQHF. Full variable domain (missing parts from reference TRBV5-1 and TRBJ1-5): KAGVTQTPRYLIKTRGQQVTLSCSPISGHRSVSWYQQTPGQGLQFLFEYFSETQRNKGNFPGRFSGRQFSNSRSEMNVSTLELGDSALYLCASSLEGGGNQPQHFGDGTRLSIL.

V is TRBV27 and J is TRBJ2-3; TRBD2 aligns across 11 bases. The CDR3 has 15 residues. V lost 4 bases, J lost 7 bases, and 7 bases stayed unmatched. Germline CDR1 MNHEY, CDR2 SMNVEV (reference sequence). The DNA for the CDR3 is TGTGCCAGCAGTTCCCCCACTAGCGGGAGACATACGCAGTATTTT. Amino acid sequence: CASSSPTSGRHTQYF.

The V and J genes are TRBV10-3 and TRBJ1-2; 7 positions match TRBD1. The CDR3 extends over 16 amino acids. V trimming: 3 bases; J trimming: 1 base; junction bases outside the gene matches: 8. The V gene's germline CDR1 is ENHRY and CDR2 SYGVKD. The chain's CDR3 is CAISDGQASDNYGYTF. The CDR3 coding sequence is TGTGCCATCAGTGATGGACAGGCGAGCGATAACTATGGCTACACCTTC.

The rearrangement joins TRBV19 to TRBJ2-7, with 11 bases matching TRBD2. In germline, CDR1 is LNHDA, CDR2 SQIVND (reference sequence). The CDR3 has 15 residues. V lost 3 bases, J lost 0 bases, and 1 base stayed unmatched. The CDR3 spells CASSITSGSSYEQYF. For the CDR3, the DNA is TGTGCCAGTAGTATTACTAGCGGGAGCTCCTACGAGCAGTACTTC.

The chain uses TRBV5-4 and TRBJ2-1; 11 bases are shared with TRBD2. CDR1 and CDR2 (germline): SGHNT, YYREEE (reference sequence). V was pared by 6 bases and J by 9 bases, with 14 bases of the junction left unmatched. The CDR3 totals 16 residues. The CDR3 DNA reads as TGTGCCAGCACCTCCATGGGTCTAGCGGGAGGAGGTGAGCAGTTCTTC. Its protein product is CASTSMGLAGGGEQFF.

This clonotype came up a few times. This chain uses TRBV24-1 with TRBJ1-2; D ambiguous. The CDR3 length is 14 residues. The ends were cut back, 3 bases at V and 6 bases at J, with 13 bases in the middle. In germline, CDR1 is KGHDR, CDR2 SFDVKD. In DNA, the CDR3 is TGTGCCACCAGTGATCCCGGGTGGACGGATGGCTACACCTTC. Encoded protein: CATSDPGWTDGYTF.

This clonotype has more than one count but fewer than ten. The J gene is TRBJ2-7, the V gene TRBV6-5; D remains unclear. Germline CDR1 is MNHEY and CDR2 is SVGAGI. This CDR3 spans 12 amino acids. The V end lost 4 bases, the J end lost 3 bases, and 7 bases lay between the germline ends. Here the CDR3 DNA reads TGTGCCAGCAGTTCGATGTTCTACGAGCAGTACTTC. Its protein is CASSSMFYEQYF.

This clonotype was found a few times. The chain is built from TRBV20-1 and TRBJ2-3, with D possibly matching TRBD2 (6 bases). CDR1 is DFQATT, CDR2 SNEGSKA, per germline (reference sequence). The CDR3 is 17 amino acids. V was cut by 2 bases and J by 0 bases, with 18 bases left in between. The DNA of the CDR3 is TGCAGTGCTAGATCCCGTAGGGGCAGCGGGAGCACAGATACGCAGTATTTT. It is translated as CSARSRRGSGSTDTQYF.

This clonotype was detected a few times. This sequence joins TRBV28 and TRBJ1-5; no clear D. Germline lookup yields CDR1 MDHEN and CDR2 SYDVKM. The CDR3 has 15 residues. Trimming left V 1 base short and J 3 bases short, with 10 bases between. In nucleotides, the CDR3 is TGTGCCAGCAGTTTATCAGGAAACTTCAATCAGCCCCAGCATTTT. As protein: CASSLSGNFNQPQHF.

The CDR3 region has the DNA TGTGCCAGCACCTCTAGCGGGAGAACTGGAGAGCAGTTCTTC. Amino acid sequence: CASTSSGRTGEQFF. The chain employs TRBV7-2 and TRBJ2-1; 10 bases are a match to TRBD2. Trimming at V came to 7 bases and at J to 10 bases, leaving 10 bases not matched to a gene. In germline, CDR1 is SGHTA, CDR2 FQGNSA. The CDR3 is 14 amino acids.

This chain joins TRBV7-2 and TRBJ2-1; D remains ambiguous. CDR3 size: 14 residues. With 1 base removed from V and 4 bases from J, the gap between germline ends came to 8 bases. Per germline, CDR1 SGHTA and CDR2 FQGNSA. The CDR3 region is CASSLGLAYNEQFF. As DNA, the CDR3 is TGTGCCAGCAGCTTAGGGCTGGCATACAATGAGCAGTTCTTC.

The rearrangement joins TRBV2 to TRBJ2-7, with 7 positions matching TRBD1. The J segment lost 4 bases and the V segment lost 8 bases, leaving 5 bases of the junction unmatched. CDR1 and CDR2 from the germline V gene are SNHLY and FYNNEI. This CDR3 region has 12 residues. CDR3 amino acids: CASEDRLYEQYF. The CDR3 coding sequence is TGTGCCAGCGAGGACAGGCTGTACGAGCAGTACTTC.

This clonotype was observed a few times. A junction end diverges from the germline sequence, so it may reflect a read error. The rearrangement joins TRBV12-3 or TRBV12-4 to TRBJ2-1, with TRBD2 matching over 10 bases. CDR3 length equals 15 residues. CDR3 bases: TGTGCCAGCAGTGTAGCGGGAGGAATGTACAATGAGCAGTTCTTC. Amino acids: CASSVAGGMYNEQFF.

The chain is built from TRBV5-6 and TRBJ1-2; D possibly corresponds to TRBD1 (6 bases). Germline CDR1 and CDR2: SGHDT and YYEEEE. CDR3 length: 13 amino acids. The V end was cut by 0 bases, the J end by 6 bases, with 9 bases between. CDR3 coding DNA: TGTGCCAGCAGCTTGGCAGGGGTCGATGGCTACACCTTC. This encodes CASSLAGVDGYTF.

This chain links TRBV11-2 with TRBJ2-1, with D unresolved. Trimming removed 0 bases from V and 2 bases from J, with 8 bases in between. Per the germline V gene, CDR1 is SGHAT and CDR2 is FQNNGV. The length of the CDR3 is 15 residues. The CDR3 here is CASSLEGRAYNEQFF. DNA of the CDR3: TGTGCCAGCAGCTTAGAAGGCCGAGCCTACAATGAGCAGTTCTTC.

This clonotype has a handful of counts. J is TRBJ1-3 and V is TRBV28, with D unresolved. The CDR3 is 13 amino acids. Deletions cut 1 base from V and 4 bases from J, with 5 bases between. Germline CDR1 reads MDHEN; CDR2 reads SYDVKM. In DNA, the CDR3 is TGTGCCAGCAGTTTATCCCCAGGAAACACCATATATTTT. Translation: CASSLSPGNTIYF.

The chain couples TRBV20-1 to TRBJ1-1; D not resolved. CDR3 length equals 12 residues. Looked up from germline, CDR1 is DFQATT and CDR2 is SNEGSKA (reference sequence). V lost 2 bases and J 1 base, leaving 5 bases between the germline ends. CDR3 protein: CSARPANTEAFF. For the CDR3, the DNA is TGCAGTGCTAGACCTGCGAACACTGAAGCTTTCTTT.

This clonotype was counted only a few times. The V and J genes are TRBV6-1 and TRBJ1-2; 7 bases fit TRBD1. V was pared by 5 bases and J by 4 bases, with 16 bases of the junction left unmatched. The germline gives CDR1 MNHNS, CDR2 SASEGT. This CDR3 has 17 amino acids. This chain's CDR3 is CASSPRGGGGGSYGYTF. CDR3 sequence (DNA): TGTGCCAGCAGTCCTCGTGGAGGGGGCGGGGGGTCCTATGGCTACACCTTC.

The chain uses TRBV6-1 and TRBJ2-1; tentatively, D is TRBD1 (5 bases). V was cut by 9 bases and J by 8 bases, with 20 bases left in between. CDR1 MNHNS and CDR2 SASEGT come from the germline V gene. This CDR3 comprises 14 residues. The CDR3 DNA reads as TGTGCCAGTGATTTAGGGGTTCTTCGGCATGAGCAGTTCTTC. Amino acid sequence: CASDLGVLRHEQFF.

V and J are TRBV29-1 and TRBJ2-5; 9 nucleotides line up with TRBD2. The V segment lost 5 bases and the J segment 4 bases; nucleotides outside the gene matches: 8. Per germline, CDR1 SQVTM and CDR2 ANQGSEA. This CDR3 has 14 amino acids. In nucleotides, the CDR3 is TGCAGCGTTTTGGGCGGGAGGGCCGCAGAGACCCAGTACTTC. This encodes CSVLGGRAAETQYF.

This clonotype has only one observation. The J gene is TRBJ2-1, the V gene TRBV20-1, with TRBD2 identical over 11 bases. V was clipped by 3 bases and J by 3 bases; unmatched bases: 4. CDR1 and CDR2 (germline): DFQATT, SNEGSKA (reference sequence). The CDR3 is 15 residues long. Written as DNA, the CDR3 is TGCAGTGCTAGGGTAGCGGGAGGGTTCTACAATGAGCAGTTCTTC. Its protein is CSARVAGGFYNEQFF.

This chain connects TRBV4-1 to TRBJ1-1; D perhaps matches TRBD1 (5 bases). This CDR3 contains 13 residues. CDR1 and CDR2 (germline): MGHRA, YSYEKL. The CDR3 here is CAARRGASTEAFF. The CDR3 bases are TGCGCAGCCCGGAGAGGGGCCAGCACTGAAGCTTTCTTT.

This clonotype was recorded once. This chain joins TRBV7-8 and TRBJ2-2; 14 bases line up with TRBD2. V lost 5 bases and J lost 0; bases outside the gene matches: 5. Germline assignment: CDR1 SGHVS and CDR2 FQNEAQ. This CDR3 has 18 amino acids. The CDR3 protein is CASSPGLAGEANTGELFF. CDR3 in DNA: TGTGCCAGCAGCCCGGGACTAGCGGGGGAAGCGAACACCGGGGAGCTGTTTTTT.

The V and J genes are TRBV3-1 and TRBJ1-1; 9 nucleotides align to TRBD1. V lost 4 bases to trimming and J lost 2 bases; unmatched junction nucleotides: 2. The CDR3 sequence is 14 residues long. Looked up from germline, CDR1 is LGHDT and CDR2 is YNNKEL (reference sequence). The CDR3 loop reads CASSRTGANTEAFF. The CDR3 nucleotides are TGTGCCAGCAGCCGGACAGGGGCAAACACTGAAGCTTTCTTT.

V gene TRBV20-1 combines with J gene TRBJ1-1; TRBD1 is a possible D gene (6 bases). CDR3 length equals 16 residues. The germline V gene encodes CDR1 DFQATT and CDR2 SNEGSKA (reference sequence). V gave up 4 bases and J gave up 0 bases, with 18 bases separating them. The CDR3 reads CSAILLRQDLNTEAFF. CDR3 bases: TGCAGTGCTATTTTGCTGCGACAGGATTTGAACACTGAAGCTTTCTTT.